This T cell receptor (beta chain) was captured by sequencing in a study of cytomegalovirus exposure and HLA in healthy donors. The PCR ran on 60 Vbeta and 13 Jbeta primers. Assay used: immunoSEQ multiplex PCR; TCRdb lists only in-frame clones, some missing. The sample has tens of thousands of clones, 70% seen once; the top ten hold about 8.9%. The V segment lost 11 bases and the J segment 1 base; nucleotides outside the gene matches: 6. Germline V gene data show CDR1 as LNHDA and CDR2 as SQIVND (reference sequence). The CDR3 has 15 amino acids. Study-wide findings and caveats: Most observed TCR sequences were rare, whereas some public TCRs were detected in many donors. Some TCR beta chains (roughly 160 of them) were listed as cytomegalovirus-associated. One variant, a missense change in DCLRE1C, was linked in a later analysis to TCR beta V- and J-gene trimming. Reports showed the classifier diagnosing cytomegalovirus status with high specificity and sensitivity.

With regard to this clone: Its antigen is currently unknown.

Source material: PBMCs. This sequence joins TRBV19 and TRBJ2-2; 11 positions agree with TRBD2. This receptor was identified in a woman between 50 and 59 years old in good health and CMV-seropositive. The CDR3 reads CASQGLAENTGELFF. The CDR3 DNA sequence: TGTGCCTCGCAGGGACTAGCGGAGAACACCGGGGAGCTGTTTTTT.